The T cell receptor (beta chain) described here comes from a study of cytomegalovirus exposure and HLA in healthy donors (dated by TCRdb to about 2017). About the study as a whole: An earlier analysis of 587 of the donors reported about 250 Gb of sequence data and approximately 110 million unique TCR beta sequences from roughly 200 million T cells. Approximately 300 gigabases of sequencing data and tens of millions of unique TCR sequences were included in an early release covering 550 to 800 HLA-typed donors. The genetic ancestry cluster associated with self-reported Caucasian donors included over 80% of the roughly 380 genotyped donors. The study aimed to test whether signatures of past pathogen exposure could be identified by cataloging public T cell receptors. The study used immunosequencing to profile the T cell repertoires of hundreds of subjects and linked those repertoires to cytomegalovirus serostatus. Besides the first cohort of some 670 subjects, a separate validation cohort made up of roughly 120 different subjects was used. High-throughput TCR immunosequencing, statistical association of individual TCRs with disease status, and machine learning were combined to predict cytomegalovirus infection status. In a later analysis, previously published TCR beta repertoires from several hundred donors were re-analyzed and high-resolution HLA genotyping was added so that TCR occurrence patterns could be studied. Rather than using new phenotypic data, the later analysis identified candidate immune exposures from TCR beta sequences and from how often those sequences occurred across donors. An earlier analysis of several hundred of the donors applied high-throughput TCR beta sequencing to assess whether each TCR beta V gene segment acted as functional or pseudogenic. Donor age, sex, ethnicity and CMV serostatus were compiled together with the repertoire data. Genome-wide SNP genotypes for about 60% of the roughly 700 donors were used in a later genetic analysis, which treated that subset as a discovery cohort. All discovery cohort repertoires had been generated on a single sequencing platform. Class I and class II HLA loci were covered by the typing at four-digit resolution. Typing coverage varied by locus: roughly 620-640 donors for A, B, C, DRB1 and DQB1; around 560 for DQA1; some 610 for DPA1; 450 to 480 for DPB1. Several DR-DQ haplotypes were handled as single units for association and clustering because linkage in the cohort was strong. Across about 380 genotyped donors of the cohort, an average of roughly 250,000 unique TCR beta nucleotide sequences per donor were sequenced, and 15% to 20% of those sequences were non-productive. The paper's findings and limits, for the study overall: Across donors, most TCR sequences were observed very rarely, whereas some public TCRs were present in many individuals. Roughly uniform sequencing depth across donors was assumed in presence/absence analyses, although this assumption may not hold. In a later analysis, HLA-associated TCR beta chains showed more clonal expansion and lower generation probabilities than non-associated chains that were equally common. The cohort was sequenced for TCR beta chains only, and without alpha or paired-chain data the features that could be detected were limited. An earlier analysis of 587 of the donors showed that most TCR beta V segments appeared in productive rearrangements either about 87% or about 30% of the time, which broadly matched IMGT annotations. Correlated functional status among segregating V segments might reflect linkage disequilibrium, but an unknown experimental factor could not be ruled out. The authors suggested that the approach could potentially be extended to other disease states and immunological phenotypes. The 87-base-pair reads could not distinguish some IMGT-functional V segments, including TRBV6-2 and TRBV6-3, so those segments were excluded. V-gene and J-gene trimming of TCR beta chains was associated with a missense DCLRE1C variant in a later genetic analysis, and the association was replicated in an independent cohort. The sequencing pipeline was judged likely to have produced a cluster of highly shared sequence variants as a technical artifact. In vitro tests confirmed that three of the cytomegalovirus-associated TCR beta chains recognize cytomegalovirus antigens. According to a later analysis, most CMV-associated TCR beta chains appeared to be HLA-restricted, and the HLA associations seemed to be driven largely by CMV exposure. Specific HLA alleles were associated with 15,000 to 20,000 TCR beta sequences at a false discovery rate of 0.05 in a later analysis. Assigning TCR associations to individual alleles was difficult when HLA alleles, especially DR and DQ, strongly co-occurred. In both the original and validation cohorts, the classifier was reported to diagnose cytomegalovirus status with high specificity and sensitivity. The study gave a list of under 200 TCR beta chains associated with cytomegalovirus. A later analysis reported that several top co-occurrence clusters appeared linked to parvovirus B19, influenza, CMV and Epstein-Barr virus. Immune exposure information for the cohort was limited to CMV serostatus. A later genetic analysis reported fewer N-insertions in productive TCRs among donors in an Asian-associated ancestry cluster than the roughly 690-donor mean. Because HLA typing was missing for some donors at each locus, association tests included only the typed subset. In a later analysis, the rate of TCR association differed among HLA loci, with DRB1 alleles having the most associated TCRs and HLA-C alleles having the fewest. A further reported finding was that TCR beta sequences accurately predicted the HLA-A and HLA-B alleles for most subjects in the first cohort. Over 15 rarely observed V segments, including chromosome 9 orphons, were excluded from the earlier analysis of just under 600 of the donors because counts were too low.

The CDR3 holds 16 amino acids from the cysteine to the phenylalanine. The retained sequence is limited to the CDR3, 48 bases, with the frame set at the first base. The trim is 4 bases for V and 2 bases for J, with a gap of 17 bases between the germline ends. The germline V gene yields SNHLY for CDR1 and FYNNEI for CDR2. To note about this clone: What this receptor recognizes is not known. Per-base quality was not reported, and no clone a single base away is much larger than it.

Libraries were constructed by the immunoSEQ multiplex PCR assay. The multiplex PCR relied on a mix of 60 forward primers for TCR Vbeta segments and 13 reverse primers for TCR Jbeta segments. The CDR3 region of rearranged TCR beta genes was amplified from genomic DNA by a multiplex PCR assay. On the Illumina HiSeq System, the amplified TCR beta libraries were sequenced as 87-base-pair reads. The study's own analysis went as follows. A later analysis counted approximately 74 million unique TCR beta chains across the 690 or so repertoires, and some 12 million of these chains were shared by at least two donors. Raw reads were error-corrected and collapsed into unique sequences by a nearest-neighbor algorithm in which closely related sequences were merged to remove PCR and sequencing errors. Alignment of CDR3 sequences to IMGT reference sequences was used to assign V, D and J gene segments. For a sequence to be retained, a match of at least six nucleotides to both a V gene segment and a J gene segment was required. Rearrangements were called productive when the CDR3 lacked stop codons and stayed in frame with V and J; all others were non-productive. CDR3 was defined according to IMGT convention as the region running from the second conserved V-encoded cysteine to the conserved J-encoded phenylalanine. Sequences without an unambiguous match to a single V gene segment were excluded from the earlier analysis of several hundred of the donors. In an earlier analysis of 450 to 750 of the donors, a V segment was called functional when productive rearrangements were above 56.7%, and segregating when the standard deviation between donors exceeded 5%. A statistical classification framework was developed to diagnose cytomegalovirus status using the catalog of TCR beta chain sequences. In a later analysis, TCR nucleotide sequences were compared against IMGT/GENE-DB human TR gene sequences so that V and J genes could be assigned. A later analysis assigned CDR3 sequences and most-parsimonious VDJ recombination scenarios with the TCRdist pipeline. A later analysis defined each TCR beta chain by its CDR3 amino acid sequence plus V-gene family, and excluded reads lacking a unique V-gene family. In a later analysis, fewer than 600 highly shared, low-generation-probability nucleotide sequences were removed to address suspected cross-contamination and a sequencing artifact. For each public chain, a later analysis derived a clonal expansion index from normalized ranks of inferred template counts within each repertoire. In a later analysis, generation probabilities were computed using a VDJ recombination model fitted to out-of-frame rearrangements, and the results were checked against IGoR. In a later analysis, hypergeometric tests were used to score TCR-TCR, TCR-HLA and TCR-CMV co-occurrence, with a repertoire-size bias correction applied to TCR pairs. A later analysis estimated false discovery rates by permuting HLA or CMV assignments 20 times. In a later analysis, co-occurring TCRs were grouped with DBSCAN, and TCRdist sequence similarity was added when clustering was performed within HLA-allele-positive subsets. For co-occurrence clustering, repertoires with fewer than 30,000 or more than 120,000 public chains were excluded, along with roughly 5 repertoires with anomalous nucleotide sharing. TCRdb obtained this table from immuneACCESS and retained in-frame rearrangements with V and J assigned. These tables miss some clones; where compared with another copy, unresolved V genes account for less than half of the shortfall, and the remainder is unexplained. That table is the source of V, J and clone size, and D and trimming were worked out from the DNA. Counted in this sample were approximately 150,000 clones; about 79% of them appeared once. The leading ten clones occupy less than 2% of the sample.

The cohort was made up of approximately 670 healthy bone marrow donors. At the time of sampling, all cohort members were nominally healthy, though unrecorded immune exposures were likely present. The donor was CMV seronegative and belonged to the group of 352 seronegative cohort members. Each donor provided a peripheral blood sample, and peripheral blood mononuclear cells were used for TCR beta sequencing. Genomic DNA extraction from the blood cell samples was performed with the Qiagen DNeasy Blood Extraction Kit. Rearrangement joined TRBV2 to TRBJ1-1; TRBD1 is possibly the D segment (6 matching bases). The sequenced material came from PBMCs. The TCR comes from a woman aged 25 to 39 in good health and CMV-seronegative. The sequence in DNA is TGTGCCAGCAGTGTGGGGGCAGGGGAGGGTAACACTGAAGCTTTCTTT. This is translated as CASSVGAGEGNTEAFF.